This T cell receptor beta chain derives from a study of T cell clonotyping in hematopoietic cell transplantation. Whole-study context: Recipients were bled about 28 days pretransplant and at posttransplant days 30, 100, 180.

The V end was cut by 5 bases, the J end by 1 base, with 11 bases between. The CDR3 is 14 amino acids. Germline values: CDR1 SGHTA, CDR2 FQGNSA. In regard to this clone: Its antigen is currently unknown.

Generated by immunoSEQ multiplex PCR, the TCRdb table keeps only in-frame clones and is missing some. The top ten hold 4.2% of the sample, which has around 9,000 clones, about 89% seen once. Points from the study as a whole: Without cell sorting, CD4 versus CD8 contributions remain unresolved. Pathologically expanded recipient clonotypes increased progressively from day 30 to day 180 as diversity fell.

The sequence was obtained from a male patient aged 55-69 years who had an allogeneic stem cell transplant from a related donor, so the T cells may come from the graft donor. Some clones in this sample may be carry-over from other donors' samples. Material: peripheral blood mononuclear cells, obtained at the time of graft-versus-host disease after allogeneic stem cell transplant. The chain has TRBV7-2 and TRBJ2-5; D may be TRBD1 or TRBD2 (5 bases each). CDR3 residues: CASSPPGTQETQYF. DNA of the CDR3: TGTGCCAGCAGCCCCCCCGGGACCCAAGAGACCCAGTACTTC.